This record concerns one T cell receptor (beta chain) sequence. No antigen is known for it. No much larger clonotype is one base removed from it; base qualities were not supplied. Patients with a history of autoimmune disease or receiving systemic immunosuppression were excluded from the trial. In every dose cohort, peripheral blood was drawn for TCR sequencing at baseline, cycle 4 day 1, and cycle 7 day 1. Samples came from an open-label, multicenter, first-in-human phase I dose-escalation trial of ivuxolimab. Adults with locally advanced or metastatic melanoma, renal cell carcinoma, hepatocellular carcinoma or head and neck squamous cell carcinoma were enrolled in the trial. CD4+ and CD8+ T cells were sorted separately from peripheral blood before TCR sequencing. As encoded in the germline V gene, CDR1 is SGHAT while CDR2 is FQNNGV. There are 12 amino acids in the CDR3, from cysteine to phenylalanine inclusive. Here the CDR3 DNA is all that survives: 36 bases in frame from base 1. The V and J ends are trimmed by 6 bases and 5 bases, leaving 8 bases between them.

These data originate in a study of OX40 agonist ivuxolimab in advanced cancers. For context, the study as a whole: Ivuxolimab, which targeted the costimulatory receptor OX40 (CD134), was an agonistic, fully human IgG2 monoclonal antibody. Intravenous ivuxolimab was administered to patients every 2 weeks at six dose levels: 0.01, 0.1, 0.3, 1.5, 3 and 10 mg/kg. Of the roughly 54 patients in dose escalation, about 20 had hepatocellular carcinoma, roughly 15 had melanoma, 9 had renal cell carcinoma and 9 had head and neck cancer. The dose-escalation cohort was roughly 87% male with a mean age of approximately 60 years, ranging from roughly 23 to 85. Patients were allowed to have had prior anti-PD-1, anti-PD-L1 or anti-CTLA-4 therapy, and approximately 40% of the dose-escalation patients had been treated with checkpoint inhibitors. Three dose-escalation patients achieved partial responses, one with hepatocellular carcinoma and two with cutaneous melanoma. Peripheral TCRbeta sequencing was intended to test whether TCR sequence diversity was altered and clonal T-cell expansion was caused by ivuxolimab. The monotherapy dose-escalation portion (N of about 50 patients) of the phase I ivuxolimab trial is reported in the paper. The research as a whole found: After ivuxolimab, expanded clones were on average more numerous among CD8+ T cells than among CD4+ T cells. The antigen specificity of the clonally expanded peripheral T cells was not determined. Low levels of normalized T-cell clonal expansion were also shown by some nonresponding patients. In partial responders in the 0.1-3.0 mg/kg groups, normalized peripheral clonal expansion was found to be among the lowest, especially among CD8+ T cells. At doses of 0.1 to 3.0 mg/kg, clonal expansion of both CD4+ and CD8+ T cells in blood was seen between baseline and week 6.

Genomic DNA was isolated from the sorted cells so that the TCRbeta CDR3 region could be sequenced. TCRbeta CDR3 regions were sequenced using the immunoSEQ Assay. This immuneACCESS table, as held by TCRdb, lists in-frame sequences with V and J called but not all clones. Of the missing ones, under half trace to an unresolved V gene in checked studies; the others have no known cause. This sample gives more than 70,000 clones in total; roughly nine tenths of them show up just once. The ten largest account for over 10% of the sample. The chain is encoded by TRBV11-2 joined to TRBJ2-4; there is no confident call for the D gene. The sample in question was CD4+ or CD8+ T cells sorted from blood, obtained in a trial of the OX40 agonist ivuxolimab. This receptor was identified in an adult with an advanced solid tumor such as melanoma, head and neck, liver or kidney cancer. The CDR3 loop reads CASSWEENIQYF. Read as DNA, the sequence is TGTGCCAGCAGTTGGGAAGAAAACATTCAGTACTTC.